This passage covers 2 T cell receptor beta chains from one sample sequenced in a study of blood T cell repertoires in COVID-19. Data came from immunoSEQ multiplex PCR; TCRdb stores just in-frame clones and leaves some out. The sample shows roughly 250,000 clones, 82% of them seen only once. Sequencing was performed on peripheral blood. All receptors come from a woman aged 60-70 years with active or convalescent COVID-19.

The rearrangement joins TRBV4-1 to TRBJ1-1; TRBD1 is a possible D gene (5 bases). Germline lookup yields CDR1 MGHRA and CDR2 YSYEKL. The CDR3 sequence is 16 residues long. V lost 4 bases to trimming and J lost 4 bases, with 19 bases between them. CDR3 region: CASSLTPGTRSTEAFF. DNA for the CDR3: TGCGCCAGCAGCCTCACCCCCGGGACTAGGAGCACTGAAGCTTTCTTT.

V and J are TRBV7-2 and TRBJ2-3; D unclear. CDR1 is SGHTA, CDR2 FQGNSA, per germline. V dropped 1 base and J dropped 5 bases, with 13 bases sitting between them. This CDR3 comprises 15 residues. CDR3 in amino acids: CASSLVASIEDTQYF. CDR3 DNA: TGTGCCAGCAGCTTAGTCGCTAGTATAGAAGATACGCAGTATTTT.